What follows are 14 T cell receptor beta chains derived from one specimen sequenced in a study of cytomegalovirus exposure and HLA in healthy donors. Assay used: immunoSEQ multiplex PCR; TCRdb lists only in-frame clones, some missing. The table includes tens of thousands of clones, around 94% detected once. Input material: PBMCs. These receptor sequences come from a woman aged 18-29 years in good health and CMV-seronegative.

J is TRBJ1-4 and V is TRBV7-9, with 8 bases identical to TRBD1. CDR1 and CDR2 (germline): SEHNR, FQNEAQ (reference sequence). This CDR3 spans 19 amino acids. The J segment lost 7 bases and the V segment lost 4 bases, leaving 20 bases of the junction unmatched. Here the CDR3 reads CASSSSLGISGGWGEKLFF. The CDR3 coding sequence is TGTGCCAGCAGCTCCTCTCTCGGCATTTCAGGGGGCTGGGGTGAAAAACTGTTTTTT.

This clone was counted once. The chain recombines TRBV4-1 with TRBJ2-7; D uncertain. This CDR3 is built from 14 residues. The V and J ends lost 4 bases and 2 bases respectively, with 12 bases between them. Germline loops: CDR1 MGHRA, CDR2 YSYEKL. CDR3 coding DNA: TGCGCCAGCAGCCCCCCTGGTGCGCCCTACGAGCAGTACTTC. This sequence encodes CASSPPGAPYEQYF.

This chain uses TRBV13 with TRBJ1-2; D ambiguous. V was clipped by 2 bases and J by 2 bases, with 9 bases between them. In germline, CDR1 is PRHDT, CDR2 FYEKMQ (reference sequence). The CDR3 length is 14 residues. Written as DNA, the CDR3 is TGTGCCAGCAGCTTATTAGAGGGAAACTATGGCTACACCTTC. This sequence encodes CASSLLEGNYGYTF.

The chain recombines TRBV6-1 with TRBJ1-1; D is uncertain. This CDR3 contains 15 residues. CDR1 and CDR2 (germline): MNHNS, SASEGT. The V gene lost 8 bases and the J gene lost 3 bases, with 19 bases spanning the gap. The CDR3 loop is CASLTLRVRDTEAFF. The CDR3 coding sequence is TGTGCCAGCCTCACCCTCCGGGTGCGGGACACTGAAGCTTTCTTT.

This sequence joins TRBV30 and TRBJ1-1, with TRBD1 as a possible D gene (5 bases). There are 13 residues in the CDR3. V lost 5 bases to trimming and J lost 0 bases, with 10 bases between them. Germline lookup yields CDR1 GTSNPN and CDR2 SVGIG (reference sequence). CDR3 region: CAWVKGMNTEAFF. In nucleotides, the CDR3 is TGTGCCTGGGTAAAGGGGATGAACACTGAAGCTTTCTTT.

V is TRBV5-1 and J is TRBJ2-3; the match to TRBD1 covers 7 bases. V shed 6 bases and J 8 bases; nucleotides not matched to a gene: 12. Per germline, CDR1 SGHRS and CDR2 YFSETQ. The CDR3 totals 14 residues. The CDR3 DNA sequence: TGCGCCAGCACAAGCGGACAGGTCCAGGGTACGCAGTATTTT. It codes for CASTSGQVQGTQYF.

The V call is TRBV7-9, the J call TRBJ2-5; possible D gene TRBD1, 6 bases. V was shortened by 8 bases and J by 1 base, with 14 bases between the two germline ends. The CDR3 has 14 amino acids. Germline lookup yields CDR1 SEHNR and CDR2 FQNEAQ (reference sequence). The CDR3 DNA follows: TGTGCCAGCGTGTCAGGGGACATCCAAGAGACCCAGTACTTC. Translated: CASVSGDIQETQYF.

J is TRBJ1-1 and V is TRBV27; no firm D call. V lost 2 bases and J lost 5, with 12 bases in between. Germline V gives CDR1 MNHEY, CDR2 SMNVEV (reference sequence). The CDR3 is made up of 14 amino acids. The CDR3 is CASSLTPSGTEAFF. The CDR3 nucleotides read TGTGCCAGCAGTTTAACTCCCTCCGGGACTGAAGCTTTCTTT.

J is TRBJ1-4 and V is TRBV28; possible D gene TRBD1, 5 bases. The CDR3 runs to 16 residues. Germline lookup yields CDR1 MDHEN and CDR2 SYDVKM. V shed 6 bases and J shed 4 bases, with 18 bases lying between them. The DNA for the CDR3 is TGTGCCAGCAGCCCTAGGCTGGCAGGGATTAATGAAAAACTGTTTTTT. It specifies CASSPRLAGINEKLFF.

J is TRBJ2-7 and V is TRBV5-5, with a possible D match to TRBD1 (6 bases). CDR1 and CDR2 (germline): SGHKS, YYEKEE (reference sequence). V lost 0 bases and J lost 1, with 20 bases in between. The CDR3 spans 18 residues. CDR3 DNA: TGTGCCAGCAGCTTGGTAGGGGGACCGAGAATCCCATCCTACGAGCAGTACTTC. Its translation is CASSLVGGPRIPSYEQYF.

The V and J genes are TRBV12-2 and TRBJ2-5; TRBD2 is the table's D call, not checked against the DNA. TRBV12-2 constitutes a pseudogene. The CDR3 runs to 14 residues. The CDR3 bases are TGTGCAAGTCGCTTATGGGCGGGGCGAGAGACCCAGTACTTC. The encoded protein is CASRLWAGRETQYF.

The CDR3 bases are TGTGCCAGCAGAACCCGACAGTCTAATGAAAAACTGTTTTTT. Translating it yields CASRTRQSNEKLFF. The chain couples TRBV6-6 to TRBJ1-4; D is perhaps TRBD1 (5 bases). The CDR3 consists of 14 residues. Trimming removed 6 bases at V and 3 bases at J, with 11 bases between. In germline, CDR1 is MNHNY, CDR2 SVGAGI (reference sequence).

V and J are TRBV28 and TRBJ2-7; a weak D match, TRBD2 (5 bases). The germline gives CDR1 MDHEN, CDR2 SYDVKM. Trimming stripped 2 bases from V and 2 bases from J, with 13 bases between. The CDR3 is 15 residues long. This CDR3 is CASSLSGARTYEQYF. CDR3 nucleotides: TGTGCCAGCAGTTTAAGCGGCGCCCGAACCTACGAGCAGTACTTC.

This chain joins TRBV27 and TRBJ1-2; D is perhaps TRBD1 (5 bases). CDR1 is MNHEY, CDR2 SMNVEV, per germline (reference sequence). The CDR3 runs 14 residues. Trimming took 5 bases from V and 3 from J, leaving 13 bases between them. CDR3 nucleotide sequence: TGTGCCAGCAGTCAGGACATTTTGCACTATGGCTACACCTTC. It encodes CASSQDILHYGYTF.